The present entry profiles one T cell receptor beta chain with its context. These data belong to a study of blood T cell repertoires in COVID-19. The wider study: Italy, Spain and the United States were the sources of the convalescent and acute COVID-19 samples.

Germline trimming cut 3 bases from V and 6 bases from J; bases unmatched to any gene: 8. This CDR3 comprises 15 residues. Germline CDR1 and CDR2: DFQATT and SNEGSKA (reference sequence). Per the original data handling: Quantification of nucleated cells was approximated via reference gene primer amplification. The assay was immunoSEQ multiplex PCR, and TCRdb's table has in-frame clones only and misses some. The D gene and trimming were derived from the DNA, and the V and J assignments and clone size from that table. The sample has 210,000 or so clones; 81% are singletons. The sample taken for sequencing was PBMCs or T cells enriched from blood (not recorded which). This chain links TRBV20-1 with TRBJ2-2; 9 bases align to TRBD2. The TCR originated in a woman in her forties or fifties with acute COVID-19. CDR3 bases: TGCAGTGCTAGTGTTCTAGCGGGAAGGTCCGGGGAGCTGTTTTTT. It translates to CSASVLAGRSGELFF.